Shown below are 5 T cell receptor beta chains from a single sample sequenced in a study of T cells after yellow fever vaccination. Each CDR3 protein gets one entry after TCRdb re-called the 5' RACE reads with MiXCR. Counted here are 100,000 to 150,000 distinct CDR3 sequences, more than 7.5% occurring once; the ten biggest clones make up 40%. Sequencing was performed on CD8+ T cells sorted from PBMCs, taken on the day of the yellow fever booster vaccination. The source of these receptors is a man aged 18 to 30 who received the YFV17D yellow fever vaccine.

This clonotype was counted only a few times. J is TRBJ1-1 and V is TRBV10-2, with TRBD1 as a possible D gene (6 bases). This CDR3 is built from 13 residues. V was trimmed by 6 bases and J by 2 bases, leaving 10 bases between them. Per germline, CDR1 WSHSY and CDR2 SAAADI. DNA of the CDR3: TGCGCCAGCAGCTTAGGGACAAACACTGAAGCTTTCTTT. It is translated as CASSLGTNTEAFF.

V gene TRBV7-3 combines with J gene TRBJ2-1; the match to TRBD1 covers 8 bases. V was pared by 3 bases and J by 4 bases, with 2 bases of the junction left unmatched. CDR1 is SGHTA and CDR2 is FQGTGA in the germline V gene. This CDR3 comprises 14 residues. CDR3 DNA: TGTGCCAGCAGCTTGCAGGGGGCGTACAATGAGCAGTTCTTC. Its translation: CASSLQGAYNEQFF.

V is TRBV13 and J is TRBJ2-3; possible D gene TRBD2, 5 bases. Trimming pared 5 bases from V and 2 bases from J, leaving 11 bases between. Germline assignment: CDR1 PRHDT and CDR2 FYEKMQ (reference sequence). This CDR3 is built from 14 residues. CDR3 sequence: CASSVRDFTDTQYF. In DNA form, the CDR3 reads TGTGCCAGCAGCGTCCGGGATTTCACAGATACGCAGTATTTT.

The genes are TRBV11-1 and TRBJ1-2, with 8 nucleotides matching TRBD1. Germline loops: CDR1 SGHAT, CDR2 FQDESV (reference sequence). The trim removed 5 bases at V and 3 bases at J, leaving 11 bases unmatched. The CDR3 covers 16 residues. The CDR3 DNA sequence: TGTGCCAGCAGCAAGTTCCGACAGGGGACGGACTATGGCTACACCTTC. Translated, it gives CASSKFRQGTDYGYTF.

The chain is built from TRBV4-1 and TRBJ2-1; 14 bases fit TRBD2. This CDR3 has 18 amino acids. Looked up from germline, CDR1 is MGHRA and CDR2 is YSYEKL. V lost 2 bases to trimming and J lost 4 bases; unmatched junction nucleotides: 7. The CDR3 nucleotides are TGCGCCAGCAGCCAAAGGGGACTAGCGGGGGCCCAATACAATGAGCAGTTCTTC. The encoded protein is CASSQRGLAGAQYNEQFF.